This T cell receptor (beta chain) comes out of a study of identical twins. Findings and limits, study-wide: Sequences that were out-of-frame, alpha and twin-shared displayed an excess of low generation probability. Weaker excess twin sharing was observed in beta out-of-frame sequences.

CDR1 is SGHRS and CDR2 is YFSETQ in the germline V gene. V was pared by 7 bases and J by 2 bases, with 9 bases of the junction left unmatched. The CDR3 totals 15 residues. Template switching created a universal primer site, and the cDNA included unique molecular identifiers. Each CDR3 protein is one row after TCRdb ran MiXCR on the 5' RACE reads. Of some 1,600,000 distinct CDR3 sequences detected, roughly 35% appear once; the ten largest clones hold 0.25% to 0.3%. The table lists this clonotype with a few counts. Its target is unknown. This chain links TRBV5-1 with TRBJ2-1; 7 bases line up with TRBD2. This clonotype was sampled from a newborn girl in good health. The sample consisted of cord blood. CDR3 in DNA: TGCGCCAGCGGGCTAGCGGTCGGAACCTACAATGAGCAGTTCTTC. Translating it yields CASGLAVGTYNEQFF.